These 29 T cell receptor beta chains came from one sample sequenced in a study of blood T cell repertoires in COVID-19. Assay used: immunoSEQ multiplex PCR; TCRdb lists only in-frame clones, some missing. The data show over 150,000 clones, 85% to 90% seen once. The specimen was peripheral blood. The receptors were sampled from a woman in her 70s with COVID-19, enrolled during active disease.

The CDR3 DNA sequence: TGTGCCAGCAGCTCCCATCCGGGGGGCGGGCAGTACTTC. Its translation: CASSSHPGGGQYF. The rearrangement joins TRBV28 to TRBJ2-7; D is perhaps TRBD2 (7 bases). The CDR3 has 13 amino acids. Germline V gene sequence: CDR1 MDHEN, CDR2 SYDVKM. Trimming shortened V by 6 bases and J by 9 bases, and 18 bases separated the two germline ends.

This clone has only one observation. CDR3 region: CASSSPTGTGNTIYF. CDR3 DNA: TGTGCCAGCAGTTCGCCGACAGGGACTGGAAACACCATATATTTT. The rearrangement uses TRBV28 and TRBJ1-3; 7 bases line up with TRBD1. CDR1 is MDHEN and CDR2 is SYDVKM in the germline V gene. This CDR3 contains 15 residues. The trim removed 4 bases at V and 2 bases at J, leaving 5 bases unmatched.

This clone was observed many times. The chain employs TRBV6-4 and TRBJ1-2, with unresolved D. Germline V gives CDR1 MRHNA, CDR2 SNTAGT. This CDR3 spans 14 amino acids. V dropped 2 bases and J dropped 6 bases, with 13 bases sitting between them. CDR3 protein: CASSDTPETHGYTF. The CDR3 nucleotides are TGTGCCAGCAGTGACACCCCGGAGACCCATGGCTACACCTTC.

The CDR3 DNA follows: TGCAGCGTCGGAGTATCCTCTGGAAACACCATATATTTT. This sequence encodes CSVGVSSGNTIYF. The chain links TRBV29-1 to TRBJ1-3; D uncertain. The CDR3 has 13 residues. Germline assignment: CDR1 SQVTM and CDR2 ANQGSEA. The V gene lost 6 bases and the J gene lost 0 bases, with 9 bases spanning the gap.

The V call is TRBV6-5, the J call TRBJ1-2; 8 positions match TRBD1. J was trimmed by 5 bases and V by 6 bases; bases with no gene match: 8. Looked up from germline, CDR1 is MNHEY and CDR2 is SVGAGI. This CDR3 has 14 residues. CDR3 bases: TGTGCCAGCAGGGGACAGGACAGGCAATATGGCTACACCTTC. It encodes CASRGQDRQYGYTF.

This clone has a handful of counts. This chain uses TRBV19 with TRBJ1-1; the D is unclear. The CDR3 extends over 12 amino acids. V was pared by 5 bases and J by 7 bases, with 11 bases between. CDR1 is LNHDA and CDR2 is SQIVND in the germline V gene (reference sequence). The CDR3 DNA reads as TGTGCCAGTAGTGTATACACTAGTGAAGCTTTCTTT. This encodes CASSVYTSEAFF.

This chain uses TRBV5-1 with TRBJ2-2, with 11 nucleotides matching TRBD2. The CDR3 has 16 amino acids. Per germline, CDR1 SGHRS and CDR2 YFSETQ. V was clipped by 2 bases and J by 4 bases; unmatched bases: 4. In DNA form, the CDR3 reads TGCGCCAGCAGCTTCACTAGCGGGAGCGTCACCGGGGAGCTGTTTTTT. It encodes CASSFTSGSVTGELFF.

This clone was seen a few times. The chain combines TRBV19 with TRBJ2-2, with D possibly being TRBD1 (5 bases). Trimming took 3 bases from V and 4 from J, leaving 15 bases between them. The germline V gene has CDR1 LNHDA and CDR2 SQIVND (reference sequence). This CDR3 contains 16 residues. Here the CDR3 DNA reads TGTGCCAGTAGTATGGTCTTAGGGGAATGCACCGGGGAGCTGTTTTTT. Protein sequence: CASSMVLGECTGELFF.

The rearrangement joins TRBV5-1 to TRBJ1-6, with a possible D match to TRBD1 (5 bases). CDR1 and CDR2 (germline): SGHRS, YFSETQ. Between the trimmed V and J ends, which lost 5 bases and 8 bases, there was a span of 11 bases. CDR3 size: 13 residues. DNA for the CDR3: TGCGCCAGCAGGAGCAGGGTGGATTCACCCCTCCACTTT. This translates into CASRSRVDSPLHF.

The chain joins TRBV6-5 to TRBJ2-1; 10 nucleotides agree with TRBD2. Looked up from germline, CDR1 is MNHEY and CDR2 is SVGAGI. CDR3 length equals 15 residues. With 2 bases clipped from V and 7 bases from J, the junction kept 5 bases outside the gene matches. Here the CDR3 DNA reads TGTGCCAGCAGTTACCTAGCGGGAGCCGGGAATGAGCAGTTCTTC. It specifies CASSYLAGAGNEQFF.

This sequence joins TRBV5-6 and TRBJ1-2, with a weak D call TRBD1 (5 bases). V was pared by 4 bases and J by 2 bases, with 15 bases between. This CDR3 comprises 15 residues. CDR1 is SGHDT and CDR2 is YYEEEE in the germline V gene. The CDR3 sequence: CASSRRTIQNYGYTF. For the CDR3, the DNA is TGTGCCAGCAGCCGACGGACAATCCAAAACTATGGCTACACCTTC.

J is TRBJ1-5 and V is TRBV18; the D is unclear. The V end was cut by 0 bases, the J end by 3 bases, with 12 bases between. CDR1 is KGHSH and CDR2 is LQKENI in the germline V gene. The CDR3 extends over 16 amino acids. The CDR3 loop reads CASSPPNIQPNQPQHF. Written as DNA, the CDR3 is TGTGCCAGCTCACCACCCAACATCCAACCCAATCAGCCCCAGCATTTT.

The J gene is TRBJ1-1, the V gene TRBV19, with 9 bases matching TRBD1. The CDR3 has 16 amino acids. V shed 5 bases and J 5 bases; nucleotides not matched to a gene: 12. Germline V lookup: CDR1 LNHDA, CDR2 SQIVND (reference sequence). The CDR3 nucleotides read TGTGCCAGTAGTCTGACCTCCAGGGGACAGGGTACTGAAGCTTTCTTT. Translation: CASSLTSRGQGTEAFF.

The V and J genes are TRBV27 and TRBJ2-7; the match to TRBD1 covers 7 bases. J was trimmed by 5 bases and V by 10 bases; bases with no gene match: 14. The length of the CDR3 is 14 residues. Looked up from germline, CDR1 is MNHEY and CDR2 is SMNVEV (reference sequence). In nucleotides, the CDR3 is TGTGCCACCATCCCCCGACAGGGAAGCCACGAGCAGTACTTC. Amino acid sequence: CATIPRQGSHEQYF.

V is TRBV14 and J is TRBJ2-2; D may be TRBD2 (7 bases). The CDR3 is 14 residues long. Looked up from germline, CDR1 is SGHDN and CDR2 is FVKESK. V lost 3 bases to trimming and J lost 4 bases, with 9 bases between them. In DNA form, the CDR3 reads TGTGCCAGCAGCCAGGGAGGGGGCACCGGGGAGCTGTTTTTT. It yields the protein CASSQGGGTGELFF.

This rearrangement joins TRBV18 to TRBJ1-6; TRBD1 matches at 9 bases. Germline V lookup: CDR1 KGHSH, CDR2 LQKENI. This CDR3 contains 16 residues. V was pared by 4 bases and J by 7 bases, with 8 bases of the junction left unmatched. The CDR3 DNA reads TGTGCCAGCTCACTTTTAGACAGGGGGAGGAATTCACCCCTCCACTTT. It encodes CASSLLDRGRNSPLHF.

The chain uses TRBV5-4 and TRBJ1-1; D not certain. The CDR3 has 16 residues. Germline V CDR1 and CDR2: SGHNT, YYREEE (reference sequence). The V end lost 1 base, the J end lost 1 base, and 14 bases lay between the germline ends. In DNA, the CDR3 is TGTGCCAGCAGCTTGAAATCTGGGCGCCGGAACACTGAAGCTTTCTTT. Translated: CASSLKSGRRNTEAFF.

This clone was recorded a few times. The rearrangement joins TRBV19 to TRBJ1-2; 7 bases are shared with TRBD1. Germline V CDR1 and CDR2: LNHDA, SQIVND (reference sequence). V was pared by 5 bases and J by 5 bases, with 8 bases of the junction left unmatched. The CDR3 contains 14 residues. CDR3 bases: TGTGCCAGTAGTCCCTCGACAGGGTTGTATGGCTACACCTTC. The encoded protein is CASSPSTGLYGYTF.

The chain recombines TRBV7-9 with TRBJ2-7; the D gene is possibly TRBD1 (5 bases). The V and J ends lost 3 bases and 2 bases respectively, with 8 bases between them. This CDR3 comprises 13 residues. CDR1 and CDR2 from the germline V gene are SEHNR and FQNEAQ (reference sequence). CDR3 in amino acids: CASSFGRAYEQYF. In DNA form, the CDR3 reads TGTGCCAGCAGCTTTGGCAGGGCCTACGAGCAGTACTTC.

This rearrangement joins TRBV6-5 to TRBJ1-1; 7 bases align to TRBD1. With V trimmed by 5 bases and J by 1 base, 1 base remained unmatched. This CDR3 spans 13 amino acids. The germline V gene encodes CDR1 MNHEY and CDR2 SVGAGI. CDR3 nucleotide sequence: TGTGCCAGCAGTCGACAGGGGAACACTGAAGCTTTCTTT. This gives the protein CASSRQGNTEAFF.

The chain is built from TRBV7-3 and TRBJ2-5, with 7 nucleotides matching TRBD2. J was trimmed by 3 bases and V by 1 base; bases with no gene match: 5. Germline CDR1 is SGHTA and CDR2 is FQGTGA. This CDR3 region has 15 residues. The CDR3 nucleotides read TGTGCCAGCAGCTTAAGGGGAGGGGCTGAAGAGACCCAGTACTTC. Encoded protein: CASSLRGGAEETQYF. The full variable domain, in which reference TRBV7-3 and TRBJ2-5 provide the parts outside the CDR3, is GAGVSQTPSNKVTEKGKYVELRCDPISGHTALYWYRQSLGQGPEFLIYFQGTGAADDSGLPNDRFFAVRPEGSVSTLKIQRTERGDSAVYLCASSLRGGAEETQYFGPGTRLLVL.

The chain uses TRBV10-3 and TRBJ1-5, with 11 bases identical to TRBD1. V dropped 4 bases and J dropped 8; count of bases not matched to a gene: 7. Germline V gives CDR1 ENHRY, CDR2 SYGVKD. This CDR3 is built from 15 residues. The CDR3 DNA reads as TGTGCCATCAGTGGGGCGGACAGGGGGCAGGAGCCCCAGCATTTT. Translated, it gives CAISGADRGQEPQHF.

About this clone itself: The sample has other DNA sequences that encode this CDR3 too. V usage is TRBV28 and J usage is TRBJ1-2; D is unresolved. CDR1 is MDHEN, CDR2 SYDVKM, per germline. This CDR3 has 11 residues. Trimming took 3 bases from V and 5 from J, leaving 4 bases between them. CDR3 nucleotides: TGTGCCAGCAGTTTCCGGTATGGCTACACCTTC. This sequence encodes CASSFRYGYTF.

The V gene is TRBV25-1, the J gene TRBJ1-2; D may be TRBD1 (5 bases). The V end lost 0 bases, the J end lost 6 bases, and 8 bases lay between the germline ends. The CDR3 extends over 13 amino acids. CDR1 and CDR2 (germline): MGHDK, SYGVNS. The DNA of the CDR3 is TGTGCCAGCAGTGAATACGTACAGGATGGCTACACCTTC. Amino acid sequence: CASSEYVQDGYTF.

The rearrangement uses TRBV14 and TRBJ2-7; no clear D gene. CDR1 and CDR2 from the germline V gene are SGHDN and FVKESK. Trimming shortened V by 0 bases and J by 4 bases, and 10 bases separated the two germline ends. This CDR3 is built from 14 residues. The CDR3, as DNA: TGTGCCAGCAGCCAAGATAGAATCGGGTACGAGCAGTACTTC. Amino acid sequence: CASSQDRIGYEQYF.

This clone was picked up a small number of times. V usage is TRBV29-1 and J usage is TRBJ1-2; 9 nucleotides line up with TRBD1. This CDR3 region has 13 residues. V was clipped by 7 bases and J by 7 bases; unmatched bases: 10. Germline CDR1 is SQVTM and CDR2 is ANQGSEA. CDR3 sequence (DNA): TGCAGCGCCCGTGGGACAGGGCGAAGTGGCTACACCTTC. This translates into CSARGTGRSGYTF.

The chain joins TRBV4-3 to TRBJ1-1; TRBD1 matches at 9 bases. J was trimmed by 11 bases and V by 0 bases; bases with no gene match: 7. The CDR3 extends over 14 amino acids. Germline CDR1 reads LGHNA; CDR2 reads YSLEER. CDR3 protein: CASSQDHGTGQAFF. The CDR3 coding sequence is TGCGCCAGCAGCCAAGATCACGGGACAGGGCAGGCTTTCTTT.

The genes are TRBV29-1 and TRBJ1-1; the D gene is possibly TRBD1 (6 bases). This CDR3 comprises 13 residues. Germline values: CDR1 SQVTM, CDR2 ANQGSEA. The V end lost 4 bases, the J end lost 0 bases, and 9 bases lay between the germline ends. In DNA form, the CDR3 reads TGCAGCGTTGTGTGGGACATGAACACTGAAGCTTTCTTT. It codes for CSVVWDMNTEAFF.

CDR3 amino acids: CASRPPIRGRYSYNSPLHF. The CDR3, as DNA: TGTGCCAGCAGACCCCCCATCAGGGGTCGGTACTCCTATAATTCACCCCTCCACTTT. The chain couples TRBV27 to TRBJ1-6; D is perhaps TRBD1 (6 bases). V lost 6 bases to trimming and J lost 0 bases, with 21 bases between them. Looked up from germline, CDR1 is MNHEY and CDR2 is SMNVEV (reference sequence). CDR3 length: 19 residues.